Here is one T cell receptor beta chain with its context. What it binds is unknown. Per the germline V gene, CDR1 is MNHEY and CDR2 is SMNVEV (reference sequence). This CDR3 contains 13 residues. The germline V and J ends were trimmed by 4 bases and 4 bases, with 9 bases remaining between them. TCRdb called the 5' RACE reads again in MiXCR, with one record for every CDR3 protein. The sample has 250,000 to 400,000 distinct CDR3 sequences; 4.1% are singletons. The data belong to a study of T cells after yellow fever vaccination. Study as a whole: Preparation used SMART-Seq v4 Ultra Low Input for the low-cell-number fractions. Overall study results and limits: Though weaker, the secondary response peaked faster, on day 5 versus 15. Of the clonotypes, a small share occurred in both CD4 and CD8 compartments. Most primary-vaccination clones recurred post-booster (roughly 97% CD4, about 90% CD8).

The specimen comprised PBMCs, sampled 5 days after the yellow fever booster vaccination. This chain connects TRBV27 to TRBJ2-3; D gene uncertain. The TCR sequence derives from a man between 18 and 29 years old who received the YFV17D yellow fever vaccine. For the CDR3, the DNA is TGTGCCAGCAGTTCCGCCTCGTCAGATACGCAGTATTTT. Translated, it gives CASSSASSDTQYF.